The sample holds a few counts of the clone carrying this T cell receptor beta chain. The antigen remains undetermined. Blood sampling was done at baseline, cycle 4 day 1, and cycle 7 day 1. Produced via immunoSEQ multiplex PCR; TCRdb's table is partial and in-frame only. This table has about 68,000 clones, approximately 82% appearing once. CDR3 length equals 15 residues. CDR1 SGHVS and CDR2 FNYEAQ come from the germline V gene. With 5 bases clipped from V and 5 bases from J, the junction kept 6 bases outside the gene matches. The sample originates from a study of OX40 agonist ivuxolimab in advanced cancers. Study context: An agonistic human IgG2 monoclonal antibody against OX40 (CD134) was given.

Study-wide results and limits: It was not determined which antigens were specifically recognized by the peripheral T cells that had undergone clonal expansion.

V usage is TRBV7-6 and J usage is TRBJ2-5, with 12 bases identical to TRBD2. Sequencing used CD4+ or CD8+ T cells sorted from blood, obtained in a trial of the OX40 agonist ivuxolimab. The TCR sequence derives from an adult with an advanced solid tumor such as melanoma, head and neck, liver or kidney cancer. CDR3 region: CASSEQGTSGETQYF. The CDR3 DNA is TGTGCCAGCAGCGAACAGGGGACTAGCGGGGAGACCCAGTACTTC.